A selection of T cell receptor beta chains follows, all from one sample in a study of PD-1 blockade in classical Hodgkin lymphoma. The repertoire was sequenced with immunoSEQ multiplex PCR; TCRdb's copy has only in-frame clones and lacks some. Of some 50,000 clones listed, about three quarters are singletons. This specimen was peripheral blood mononuclear cells (PBMCs), taken at baseline. The receptor set was obtained from a human donor with classical Hodgkin lymphoma. CDR3s include the opening cysteine and the closing phenylalanine or tryptophan. The order of the fields is clone size, J gene, V gene, D gene, CDR3 length, CDR3 protein, CDR3 DNA. D genes are given only for firm matches. The size entry is marked missing in some rows and otherwise reads once, few, many or a size class.

NA TRBJ1-5 TRBV2 TRBD1 14 CASSPAPTGKPQHF TGTGCCAGCAGCCCTGCCCCGACAGGGAAGCCCCAGCATTTT
NA TRBJ2-7 TRBV27 TRBD2 17 CASSLWGTSGRAHEQYF TGTGCCAGCAGTTTATGGGGGACTAGCGGGAGGGCCCACGAGCAGTACTTC
few TRBJ2-3 TRBV5-6 NA 13 CASSLDTTDTQYF TGTGCCAGCAGCCTGGATACCACAGATACGCAGTATTTT
NA TRBJ1-5 TRBV19 NA 17 CASIPSGLVWSNQPQHF TGTGCCAGTATCCCCTCAGGGTTGGTGTGGAGCAATCAGCCCCAGCATTTT
NA TRBJ1-2 TRBV5-4 NA 13 CASSADRIGSYTF TGTGCCAGCAGCGCCGACCGAATTGGCTCCTACACCTTC
NA TRBJ2-5 TRBV13 NA 15 CASSFWRASEETQYF TGTGCCAGCAGCTTCTGGAGGGCCTCAGAGGAGACCCAGTACTTC
NA TRBJ2-3 TRBV5-5 TRBD2 16 CASSSGLAGGTDTQYF TGTGCCAGCAGCTCAGGACTAGCGGGGGGCACAGATACGCAGTATTTT
medium-sized TRBJ1-1 TRBV7-3 NA 13 CASSWTVNTEAFF TGTGCCAGCAGCTGGACAGTGAACACTGAAGCTTTCTTT
NA TRBJ1-1 TRBV6-1 NA 14 CASSQAGQNTEAFF TGTGCCAGCAGCCAAGCAGGACAGAACACTGAAGCTTTCTTT
NA TRBJ1-2 TRBV27 TRBD1 12 CASRDRDYGYTF TGTGCCAGCCGGGACAGGGACTATGGCTACACCTTC
few TRBJ1-5 TRBV7-3 NA 15 CASSSPGPEGQPQHF TGTGCCAGCAGCTCACCGGGGCCAGAGGGACAGCCCCAGCATTTT
NA TRBJ2-6 TRBV19 NA 16 CASSITGSAGANVLTF TGTGCCAGTAGTATTACTGGGTCCGCTGGGGCCAACGTCCTGACTTTC
once TRBJ1-2 TRBV5-5 TRBD1 14 CASSLEGQGYGYTF TGTGCCAGCAGCTTGGAAGGACAGGGCTATGGCTACACCTTC
NA TRBJ2-5 TRBV6-5 TRBD2 14 CASSPGLAWETQYF TGTGCCAGCAGCCCCGGACTAGCGTGGGAGACCCAGTACTTC
once TRBJ1-5 TRBV2 TRBD1 15 CASSPLQGAYQPQHF TGTGCCAGCAGTCCTCTTCAGGGGGCCTATCAGCCCCAGCATTTT
NA TRBJ2-3 TRBV9 NA 14 CASSLTTSTDTQYF TGTGCCAGCAGCCTTACTACATCCACAGATACGCAGTATTTT
NA TRBJ2-1 TRBV5-1 TRBD2 15 CASSLVASGNNEQFF TGCGCCAGCAGCTTAGTGGCTAGCGGCAACAATGAGCAGTTCTTC
NA TRBJ2-5 TRBV15 NA 14 CATSRELSPETQYF TGTGCCACCAGCAGAGAACTATCCCCAGAGACCCAGTACTTC
few TRBJ2-7 TRBV5-1 NA 13 CASSRTVTYEQYF TGCGCCAGCAGCCGGACGGTGACCTACGAGCAGTACTTC
NA TRBJ1-2 TRBV23-1 NA 18 CASRLCEDNPVANYGYTF TGCGCCAGCAGACTCTGTGAAGATAACCCGGTAGCTAACTATGGCTACACCTTC
NA TRBJ2-1 TRBV10-2 NA 10 CASSDNEQFF TGCGCCAGCAGTGATAATGAGCAGTTCTTC
NA TRBJ1-5 TRBV19 NA 14 CASRYLGIGQPQHF TGTGCCAGTAGGTATTTGGGCATTGGACAGCCCCAGCATTTT
NA TRBJ2-1 TRBV29-1 NA 11 CSVEVGNEQFF TGCAGCGTTGAAGTAGGCAATGAGCAGTTCTTC
NA TRBJ2-5 TRBV11-2 NA 15 CASSLGLGYQETQYF TGTGCCAGCAGCTTAGGATTGGGGTACCAAGAGACCCAGTACTTC
once TRBJ1-4 TRBV7-6 NA 14 CASSSQGLGEKLFF TGTGCCAGCAGCTCCCAGGGGTTAGGTGAAAAACTGTTTTTT
NA TRBJ2-4 TRBV18 NA 14 CASSPELAKNIQYF TGTGCCAGCTCTCCAGAGTTAGCCAAAAACATTCAGTACTTC
NA TRBJ2-7 TRBV15 NA 12 CATSSNRGEQYF TGTGCCACCAGCAGCAACAGAGGGGAGCAGTACTTC
NA TRBJ2-3 TRBV28 TRBD1 17 CASSLWSDRFSTDTQYF TGTGCCAGCAGTTTATGGTCGGACAGGTTTAGCACAGATACGCAGTATTTT
NA TRBJ2-7 TRBV28 NA 16 CASSSQSGTYPYEQYF TGTGCCAGCAGTAGTCAATCGGGGACCTACCCCTACGAGCAGTACTTC
NA TRBJ1-6 TRBV4-1 NA 13 CASSPIGNSPLHF TGCGCCAGCAGCCCGATAGGAAATTCACCCCTCCACTTT
NA TRBJ1-4 TRBV13 NA 16 CASSLGLGAHNEKLFF TGTGCCAGCAGCTTAGGCCTCGGGGCCCATAATGAAAAACTGTTTTTT
NA TRBJ2-6 TRBV5-6 NA 15 CASSLTGESSYVLTF TGTGCCAGCAGCTTGACGGGAGAATCCTCCTACGTCCTGACTTTC
NA TRBJ1-5 TRBV27 TRBD1 15 CASSSQGGGNQPQHF TGTGCCAGCAGCTCCCAGGGGGGAGGCAATCAGCCCCAGCATTTT
NA TRBJ2-7 TRBV6-6 NA 14 CASSYGDGPYEQYF TGTGCCAGCAGTTACGGGGACGGACCCTACGAGCAGTACTTC
few TRBJ1-1 TRBV6-5 NA 15 CASSYSIRGSTEAFF TGTGCCAGCAGTTACTCGATCCGCGGTTCTACTGAAGCTTTCTTT
NA TRBJ1-1 TRBV14 TRBD1 17 CASSPRTGGTWNTEAFF TGTGCCAGCAGCCCCCGGACAGGGGGGACCTGGAACACTGAAGCTTTCTTT
NA TRBJ2-7 TRBV25-1 TRBD1 18 CASSDPPTDRGTSYEQYF TGTGCCAGCAGTGATCCCCCCACGGACAGGGGAACCTCCTACGAGCAGTACTTC
once TRBJ1-1 TRBV6-1 TRBD1 14 CASSQTGRATEAFF TGTGCCAGCAGCCAGACAGGGCGGGCCACTGAAGCTTTCTTT
NA TRBJ2-7 TRBV30 NA 15 CAWSVMERGPYEQYF TGTGCCTGGAGTGTCATGGAAAGGGGCCCCTACGAGCAGTACTTC
once TRBJ1-1 TRBV18 NA 13 CASSRQENTEAFF TGTGCCAGCTCACGACAGGAGAACACTGAAGCTTTCTTT
NA TRBJ1-5 TRBV2 NA 14 CASSEGTGNQPQHF TGTGCCAGCAGTGAAGGTACGGGCAATCAGCCCCAGCATTTT
NA TRBJ2-5 TRBV5-1 TRBD2 22 CASSLVRRGPSSTSGSLETQYF TGCGCCAGCAGCTTGGTACGCAGGGGCCCCTCGAGTACTAGCGGGAGTTTGGAGACCCAGTACTTC
NA TRBJ1-4 TRBV7-9 NA 14 CASSLGDINEKLFF TGTGCCAGCAGCTTAGGGGATATTAATGAAAAACTGTTTTTT
NA TRBJ2-2 TRBV2 NA 11 CASRGTGELFF TGTGCCAGCAGGGGTACCGGGGAGCTGTTTTTT
few TRBJ2-7 TRBV6-1 NA 14 CASSDAGWDYEQYF TGTGCCAGCAGTGATGCTGGGTGGGACTACGAGCAGTACTTC
NA TRBJ2-4 TRBV7-2 NA 15 CASSNRVLAKNIQYF TGTGCCAGCAGTAATAGGGTTTTAGCCAAAAACATTCAGTACTTC
NA TRBJ1-3 TRBV25-1 NA 15 CASSAPVSSGNTIYF TGTGCCAGCAGTGCCCCTGTGTCCTCTGGAAACACCATATATTTT
NA TRBJ2-2 TRBV2 NA 15 CASSAGPANTGELFF TGTGCCAGCAGTGCTGGACCAGCTAACACCGGGGAGCTGTTTTTT
NA TRBJ1-6 TRBV4-1 NA 16 CASSQPPTAYNSPLHF TGCGCCAGCAGCCAACCTCCAACAGCCTATAATTCACCCCTCCACTTT
NA TRBJ1-1 TRBV27 TRBD1 16 CASSRDRGVGNTEAFF TGTGCCAGCAGCCGCGACAGGGGTGTGGGGAACACTGAAGCTTTCTTT